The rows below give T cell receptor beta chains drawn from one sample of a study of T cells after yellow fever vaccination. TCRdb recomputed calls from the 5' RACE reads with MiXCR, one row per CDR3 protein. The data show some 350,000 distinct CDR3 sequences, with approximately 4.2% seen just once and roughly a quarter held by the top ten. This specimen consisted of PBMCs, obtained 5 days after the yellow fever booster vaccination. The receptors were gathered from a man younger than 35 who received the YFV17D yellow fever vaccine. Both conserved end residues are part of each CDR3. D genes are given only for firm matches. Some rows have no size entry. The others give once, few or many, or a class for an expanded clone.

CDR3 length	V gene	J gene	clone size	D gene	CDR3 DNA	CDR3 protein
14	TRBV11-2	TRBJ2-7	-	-	TGTGCCAGCAGCTCCAGGGACCGCTCCTACGAGCAGTACTTC	CASSSRDRSYEQYF
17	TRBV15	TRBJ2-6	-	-	TGTGCCACCGGCCGCAGGAGACGGTTCTCTGGGGCCAACGTCCTGACTTTC	CATGRRRRFSGANVLTF
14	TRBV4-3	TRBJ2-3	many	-	TGCGCCAGCAGCCAAGACCCAGGTACAGATACGCAGTATTTT	CASSQDPGTDTQYF
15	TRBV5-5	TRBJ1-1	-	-	TGTGCCAGCAGCACTCAGTGGGGGACGAACACTGAAGCTTTCTTT	CASSTQWGTNTEAFF
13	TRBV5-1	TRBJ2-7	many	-	TGCGCCAGCAGCCGGGACTCCGTTGACGAGCAGTACTTC	CASSRDSVDEQYF
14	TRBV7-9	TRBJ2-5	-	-	TGTGCCAGCAGCTTAGCTCCCCGAGACGAGACCCAGTACTTC	CASSLAPRDETQYF
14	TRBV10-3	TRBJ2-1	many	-	TGTGCCATCAGTGGGGGTCCTTCCTACAATGAGCAGTTCTTC	CAISGGPSYNEQFF
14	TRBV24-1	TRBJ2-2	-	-	TGTGCCACCAGTGATTACAGGGTCCCCGGGGAGCTGTTTTTT	CATSDYRVPGELFF
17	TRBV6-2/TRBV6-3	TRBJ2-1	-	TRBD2	TGTGCCAGCAGTTACGGCCGGGGTCTAGCGGGCTACAATGAGCAGTTCTTC	CASSYGRGLAGYNEQFF
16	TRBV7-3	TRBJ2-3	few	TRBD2	TGTGCCAGCAGCTTAAGGGAGCGGGGTGCCACAGATACGCAGTATTTT	CASSLRERGATDTQYF
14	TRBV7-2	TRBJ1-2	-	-	TGTGCCAGCAGCATGACGGACAGCGCAATGGGCTACACCTTC	CASSMTDSAMGYTF
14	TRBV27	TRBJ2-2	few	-	TGTGCCAGCAGATGGGGCCTGAACACCGGGGAGCTGTTTTTT	CASRWGLNTGELFF
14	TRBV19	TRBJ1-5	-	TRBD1	TGTGCCAGTAGGAGGGACAGGGGAGACCAGCCCCAGCATTTT	CASRRDRGDQPQHF
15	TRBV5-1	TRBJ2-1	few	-	TGCGCCAGCAGCTCGTCGGACCTAACCTACAATGAGCAGTTCTTC	CASSSSDLTYNEQFF
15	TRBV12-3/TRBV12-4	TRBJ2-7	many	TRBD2	TGTGCCAGCAGTCTCACGGGGGGAGGTACCTACGAGCAGTACTTC	CASSLTGGGTYEQYF